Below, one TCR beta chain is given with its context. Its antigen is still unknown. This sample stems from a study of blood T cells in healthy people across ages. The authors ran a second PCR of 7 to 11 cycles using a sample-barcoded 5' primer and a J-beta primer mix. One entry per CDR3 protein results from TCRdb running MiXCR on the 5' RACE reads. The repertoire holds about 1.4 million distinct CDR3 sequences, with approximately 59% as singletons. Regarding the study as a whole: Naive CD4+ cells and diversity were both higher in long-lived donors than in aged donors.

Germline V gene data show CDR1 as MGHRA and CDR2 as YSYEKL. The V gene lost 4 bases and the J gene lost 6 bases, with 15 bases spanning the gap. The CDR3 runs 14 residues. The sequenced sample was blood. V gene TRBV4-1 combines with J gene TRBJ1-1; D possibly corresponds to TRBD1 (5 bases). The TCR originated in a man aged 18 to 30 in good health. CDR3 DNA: TGCGCCAGCAGCCCCAGGGAGGAGGGCCCTGAAGCTTTCTTT. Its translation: CASSPREEGPEAFF.